This T cell receptor (beta chain) was identified in a study of metastatic and nonmetastatic thyroid tumors. Study as a whole: Peripheral blood and tumor or nodule samples from malignant and benign thyroid patients were compared.

Source study methods: Between-group CDR3 differences, defined by clinicopathological status, yielded a distant-metastasis classifier for papillary thyroid cancer. Using MiXCR, TCRdb re-called clones from the PCR reads. The V and J calls follow TCRdb's processing rather than the paper's. Altogether some 40,000 clones are present, approximately 17% being singletons, with the ten largest covering about an eighth. No treatment had been given to any patient before thyroid surgery. CDR3 length: 14 amino acids. V was clipped by 4 bases and J by 4 bases, with 14 bases between them. CDR1 SGHVS and CDR2 FNYEAQ come from the germline V gene. General study points: The reported finding was significantly higher TCR beta diversity in malignant thyroid tumors relative to benign nodules, in blood and tumor.

This clone was observed a handful of times. Its antigen is not identified. This chain uses TRBV7-6 with TRBJ2-7; TRBD2 might be the D (5 bases). This TCR derives from a female donor with papillary thyroid cancer or a benign thyroid nodule (not recorded which). Some clones in this sample may be carry-over from other donors' samples. The sequenced sample was tumor tissue. The CDR3 DNA reads as TGTGCCAGCAGCTCGCCCCCCGCGGGTTACGAGCAGTACTTC. It yields the protein CASSSPPAGYEQYF.